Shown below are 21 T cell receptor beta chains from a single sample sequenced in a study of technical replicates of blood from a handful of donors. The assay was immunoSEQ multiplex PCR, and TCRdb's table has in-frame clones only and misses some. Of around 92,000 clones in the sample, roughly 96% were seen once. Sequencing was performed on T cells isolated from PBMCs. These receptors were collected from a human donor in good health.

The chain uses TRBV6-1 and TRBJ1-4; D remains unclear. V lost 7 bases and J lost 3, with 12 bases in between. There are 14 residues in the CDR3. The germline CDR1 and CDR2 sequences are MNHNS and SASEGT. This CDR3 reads CASTRGGSNEKLFF. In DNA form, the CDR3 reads TGTGCCAGCACTCGGGGAGGGTCTAATGAAAAACTGTTTTTT.

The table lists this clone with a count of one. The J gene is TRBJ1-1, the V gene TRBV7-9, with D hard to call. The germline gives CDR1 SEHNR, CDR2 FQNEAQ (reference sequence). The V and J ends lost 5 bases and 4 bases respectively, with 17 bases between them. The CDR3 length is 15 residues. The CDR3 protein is CASSLDNRAFTEAFF. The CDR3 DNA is TGTGCCAGCAGCCTTGATAACAGAGCTTTCACTGAAGCTTTCTTT.

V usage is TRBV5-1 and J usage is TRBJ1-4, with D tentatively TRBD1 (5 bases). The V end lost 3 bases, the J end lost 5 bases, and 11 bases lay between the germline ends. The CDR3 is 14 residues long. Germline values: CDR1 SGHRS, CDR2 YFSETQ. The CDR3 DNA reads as TGCGCCAGCAGCTCGGACACGGTGAATGAAAAACTGTTTTTT. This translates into CASSSDTVNEKLFF.

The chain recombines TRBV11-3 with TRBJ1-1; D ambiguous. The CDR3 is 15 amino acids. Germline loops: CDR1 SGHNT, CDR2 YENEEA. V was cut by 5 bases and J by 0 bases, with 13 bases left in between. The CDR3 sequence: CASSPPGSLNTEAFF. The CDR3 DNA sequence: TGTGCCAGCAGCCCGCCCGGGAGTCTGAACACTGAAGCTTTCTTT.

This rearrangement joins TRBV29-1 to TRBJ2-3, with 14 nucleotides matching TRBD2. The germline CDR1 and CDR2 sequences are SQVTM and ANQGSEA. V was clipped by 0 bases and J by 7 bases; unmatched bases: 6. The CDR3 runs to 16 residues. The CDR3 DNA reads TGCAGCGTTGAAGATACCGGGACTAGCGGGAGTTATACGCAGTATTTT. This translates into CSVEDTGTSGSYTQYF.

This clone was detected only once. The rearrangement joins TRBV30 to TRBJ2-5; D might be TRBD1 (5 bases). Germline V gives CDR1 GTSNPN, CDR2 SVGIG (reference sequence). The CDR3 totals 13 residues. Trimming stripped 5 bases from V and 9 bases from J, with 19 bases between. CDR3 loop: CAWQLQGAGSQYF. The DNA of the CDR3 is TGTGCCTGGCAGCTTCAAGGGGCTGGGTCCCAGTACTTC.

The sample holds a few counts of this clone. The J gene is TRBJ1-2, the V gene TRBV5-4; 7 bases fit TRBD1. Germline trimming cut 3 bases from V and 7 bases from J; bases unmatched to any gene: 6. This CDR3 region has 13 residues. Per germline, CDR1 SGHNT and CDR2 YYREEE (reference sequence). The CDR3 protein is CASSSDRVFGYTF. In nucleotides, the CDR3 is TGTGCCAGCAGCTCCGACAGGGTGTTTGGCTACACCTTC.

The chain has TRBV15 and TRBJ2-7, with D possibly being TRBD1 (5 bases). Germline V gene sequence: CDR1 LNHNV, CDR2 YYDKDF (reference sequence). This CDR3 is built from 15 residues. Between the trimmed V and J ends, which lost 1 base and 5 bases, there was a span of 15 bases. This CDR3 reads CATSRGQTPSDEQYF. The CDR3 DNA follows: TGTGCCACCAGCAGAGGACAGACCCCATCGGACGAGCAGTACTTC. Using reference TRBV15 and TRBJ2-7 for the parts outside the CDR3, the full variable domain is DAMVIQNPRYQVTQFGKPVTLSCSQTLNHNVMYWYQQKSSQAPKLLFHYYDKDFNNEADTPDNFQSRRPNTSFCFLDIRSPGLGDTAMYLCATSRGQTPSDEQYFGPGTRLTVT.

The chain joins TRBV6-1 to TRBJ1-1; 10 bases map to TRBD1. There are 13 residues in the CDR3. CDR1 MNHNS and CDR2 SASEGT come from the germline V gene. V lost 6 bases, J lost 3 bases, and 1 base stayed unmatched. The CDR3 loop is CASSDRGHTEAFF. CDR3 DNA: TGTGCCAGCAGCGACAGGGGGCACACTGAAGCTTTCTTT.

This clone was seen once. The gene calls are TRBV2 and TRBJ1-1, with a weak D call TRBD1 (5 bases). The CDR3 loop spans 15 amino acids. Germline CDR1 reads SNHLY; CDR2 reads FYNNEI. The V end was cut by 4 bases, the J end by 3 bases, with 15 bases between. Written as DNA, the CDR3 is TGTGCCAGCAGTGGGTCTGGCAGGGTGGACACTGAAGCTTTCTTT. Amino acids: CASSGSGRVDTEAFF.

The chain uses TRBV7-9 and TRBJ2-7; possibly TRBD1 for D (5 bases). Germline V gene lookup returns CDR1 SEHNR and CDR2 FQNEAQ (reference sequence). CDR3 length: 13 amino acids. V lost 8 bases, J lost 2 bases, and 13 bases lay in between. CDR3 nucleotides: TGTGCCAGCGAACCCGACAGTACCTACGAGCAGTACTTC. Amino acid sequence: CASEPDSTYEQYF. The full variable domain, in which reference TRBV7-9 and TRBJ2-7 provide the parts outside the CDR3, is DTGVSQNPRHKITKRGQNVTFRCDPISEHNRLYWYRQTLGQGPEFLTYFQNEAQLEKSRLLSDRFSAERPKGSFSTLEIQRTEQGDSAMYLCASEPDSTYEQYFGPGTRLTVT.

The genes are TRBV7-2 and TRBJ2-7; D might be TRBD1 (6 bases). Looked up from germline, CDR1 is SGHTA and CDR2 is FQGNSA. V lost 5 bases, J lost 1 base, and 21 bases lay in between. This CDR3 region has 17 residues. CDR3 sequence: CASSLTNRAERSYEQYF. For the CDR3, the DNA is TGTGCCAGCAGCCTTACTAACAGGGCCGAAAGGTCCTACGAGCAGTACTTC.

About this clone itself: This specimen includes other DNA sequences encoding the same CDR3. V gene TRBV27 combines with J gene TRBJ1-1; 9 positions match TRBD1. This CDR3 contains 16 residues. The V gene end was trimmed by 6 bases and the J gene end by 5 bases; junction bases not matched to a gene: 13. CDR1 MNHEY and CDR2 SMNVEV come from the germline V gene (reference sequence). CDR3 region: CASSFTGGAGRTEAFF. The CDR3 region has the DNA TGTGCCAGCAGCTTCACAGGGGGCGCAGGAAGAACTGAAGCTTTCTTT.

CDR3 loop: CASSYSLTSGDNEQFF. Here the CDR3 DNA reads TGTGCCAGCAGTTACAGCTTAACTAGCGGGGACAATGAGCAGTTCTTC. The chain links TRBV6-5 to TRBJ2-1, with 10 bases fitting TRBD2. J was trimmed by 5 bases and V by 2 bases; bases with no gene match: 6. The CDR3 is 16 amino acids. Germline CDR1 reads MNHEY; CDR2 reads SVGAGI.

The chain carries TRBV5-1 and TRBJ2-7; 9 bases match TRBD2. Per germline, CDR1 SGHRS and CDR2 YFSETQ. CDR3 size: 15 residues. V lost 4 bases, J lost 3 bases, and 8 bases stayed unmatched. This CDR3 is CASSLLAGPNYEQYF. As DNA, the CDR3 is TGCGCCAGCAGCCTCCTAGCGGGGCCGAACTACGAGCAGTACTTC. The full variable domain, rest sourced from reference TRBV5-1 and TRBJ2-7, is KAGVTQTPRYLIKTRGQQVTLSCSPISGHRSVSWYQQTPGQGLQFLFEYFSETQRNKGNFPGRFSGRQFSNSRSEMNVSTLELGDSALYLCASSLLAGPNYEQYFGPGTRLTVT.

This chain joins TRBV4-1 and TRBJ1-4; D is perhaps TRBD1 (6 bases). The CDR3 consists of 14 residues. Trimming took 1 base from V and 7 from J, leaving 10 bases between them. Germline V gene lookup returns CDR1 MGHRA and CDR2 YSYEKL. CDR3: CASSQAGTTEKLFF. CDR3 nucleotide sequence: TGCGCCAGCAGCCAAGCCGGGACAACTGAAAAACTGTTTTTT.

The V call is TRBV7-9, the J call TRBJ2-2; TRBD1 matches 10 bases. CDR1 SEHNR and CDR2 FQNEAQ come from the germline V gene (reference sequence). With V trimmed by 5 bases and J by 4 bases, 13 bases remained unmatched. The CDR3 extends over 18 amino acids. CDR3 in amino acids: CASSGRPGQGSVTGELFF. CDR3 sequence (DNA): TGTGCCAGCAGCGGACGGCCGGGACAGGGGTCGGTCACCGGGGAGCTGTTTTTT.

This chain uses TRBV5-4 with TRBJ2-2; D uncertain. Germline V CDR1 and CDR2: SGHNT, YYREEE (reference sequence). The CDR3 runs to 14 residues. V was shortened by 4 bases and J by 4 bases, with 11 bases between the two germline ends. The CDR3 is CASSLLHPTGELFF. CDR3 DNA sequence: TGTGCCAGCAGCCTACTCCACCCCACCGGGGAGCTGTTTTTT.

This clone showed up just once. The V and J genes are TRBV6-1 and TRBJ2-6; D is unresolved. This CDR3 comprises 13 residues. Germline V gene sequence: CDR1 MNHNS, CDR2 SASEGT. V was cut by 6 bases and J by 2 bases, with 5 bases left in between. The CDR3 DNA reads TGTGCCAGCAGATCCACTGGGGCCAACGTCCTGACTTTC. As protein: CASRSTGANVLTF.

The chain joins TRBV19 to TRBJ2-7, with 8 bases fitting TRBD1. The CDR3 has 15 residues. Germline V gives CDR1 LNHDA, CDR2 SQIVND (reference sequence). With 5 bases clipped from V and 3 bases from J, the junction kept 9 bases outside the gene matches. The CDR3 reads CASSVGTGLRYEQYF. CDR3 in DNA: TGTGCCAGTAGTGTCGGGACAGGTCTTCGCTACGAGCAGTACTTC.

CDR3 sequence reads: CASSLSGDTQYF. Here the CDR3 DNA reads TGTGCCAGCAGTCTTAGCGGGGATACGCAGTATTTT. V usage is TRBV7-9 and J usage is TRBJ2-3, with 7 nucleotides matching TRBD2. Germline CDR1 SEHNR, CDR2 FQNEAQ (reference sequence). V shed 6 bases, J shed 6 bases, and the junction held 3 bases outside the gene matches. CDR3 length: 12 amino acids.